This T cell receptor beta chain comes out of a study of OX40 agonist ivuxolimab in advanced cancers. Study as a whole: Averaging 60 years in age, with a range of roughly 20 to 90, the cohort was about 83% male.

This clone was picked up a small number of times. Its matching antigen is unknown. Study-wide findings and caveats: Some of the lowest clonal expansion was seen in partial responders at 0.1-3.0 mg/kg. Antigen targets of the expanded peripheral T cells went undetermined.

Some clones are missing from TCRdb's copy, which holds only in-frame ones; the method was immunoSEQ multiplex PCR. The sample holds around 86,000 clones, about 89% seen once. This clonotype was sampled from an adult with an advanced solid tumor such as melanoma, head and neck, liver or kidney cancer. Source: CD4+ or CD8+ T cells sorted from blood, taken in a trial of the OX40 agonist ivuxolimab.

CDR3 DNA: TGTGCCAGCAGTTGGGGGGGTGACAATCAGCCCCAGCATTTT. It translates to CASSWGGDNQPQHF. This rearrangement joins TRBV6-6 to TRBJ1-5; D perhaps matches TRBD1 (5 bases). Germline V lookup: CDR1 MNHNY, CDR2 SVGAGI (reference sequence). This CDR3 region has 14 residues. V lost 4 bases and J 3 bases, leaving 10 bases between the germline ends.